Listed below are T cell receptor beta chains from one sample, sequenced in a study of blood T cell repertoires in COVID-19. Assay: immunoSEQ multiplex PCR; the TCRdb copy retains only in-frame clones and omits some. The sample has a few hundred thousand clones; roughly 89% are singletons. The sequenced material came from peripheral blood. These receptor sequences come from a man between 60 and 70 years old who had recovered from COVID-19. Each CDR3 is given with its conserved first and last residue. Fields, in order: CDR3 DNA, CDR3 protein, clone size, J gene, D gene, V gene. The D gene is left open where the match is weak. Size is stated for part of the rows, as once, few or many counts, or as a class when the clone is expanded.

cdr3_nt: TGTGCCAGCAGCGTGCCGACAGGGGACCAAGGGACCCAGTACTTC
cdr3_aa: CASSVPTGDQGTQYF
clone_size: NA
j_call: TRBJ2-5
d_call: TRBD1
v_call: TRBV5-4

cdr3_nt: TGTGCCAGCAGTGGTACTACAATCTACGAGCAGTACTTC
cdr3_aa: CASSGTTIYEQYF
clone_size: NA
j_call: TRBJ2-7
d_call: NA
v_call: TRBV2

cdr3_nt: TGTGCCAGTAGTTCCCCTACCGCAACCCCCACCCAAGAGACCCAGTACTTC
cdr3_aa: CASSSPTATPTQETQYF
clone_size: NA
j_call: TRBJ2-5
d_call: NA
v_call: TRBV19

cdr3_nt: TGCGCCAGCAGCTTGGACGCTACTCCGGGACAAAGCTCTGGGGCCAACGTCCTGACTTTC
cdr3_aa: CASSLDATPGQSSGANVLTF
clone_size: NA
j_call: TRBJ2-6
d_call: NA
v_call: TRBV5-1

cdr3_nt: TGTGCCAGCAGTTCCAACCCGACCGGGACAGGGGGGACTGAAGCTTTCTTT
cdr3_aa: CASSSNPTGTGGTEAFF
clone_size: NA
j_call: TRBJ1-1
d_call: TRBD1
v_call: TRBV28

cdr3_nt: TGTGCCAGCAGGACAGGGGAGGGGACTGGGGCCAACGTCCTGACTTTC
cdr3_aa: CASRTGEGTGANVLTF
clone_size: NA
j_call: TRBJ2-6
d_call: NA
v_call: TRBV2

cdr3_nt: TGCGCCAGCACCTCTAACGGGAGGGCCGTCGGCGGGGAGCTGTTTTTT
cdr3_aa: CASTSNGRAVGGELFF
clone_size: NA
j_call: TRBJ2-2
d_call: TRBD2
v_call: TRBV5-1

cdr3_nt: TGTGCCAGCAGCTTAGGGTCGGGACAGACCTTCTATGGCTACACCTTC
cdr3_aa: CASSLGSGQTFYGYTF
clone_size: NA
j_call: TRBJ1-2
d_call: TRBD1
v_call: TRBV11-2

cdr3_nt: TGTGCCAGTAGTATTTCCGCGGGTCGGGGGGACAGGAACATTCAGTACTTC
cdr3_aa: CASSISAGRGDRNIQYF
clone_size: NA
j_call: TRBJ2-4
d_call: NA
v_call: TRBV19

cdr3_nt: TGCGCCAGCAGCGCGGGGGGGGTAACAGATACGCAGTATTTT
cdr3_aa: CASSAGGVTDTQYF
clone_size: NA
j_call: TRBJ2-3
d_call: TRBD2
v_call: TRBV5-1

cdr3_nt: TGTGCCAGCAGGGACAGGGAACGCTCTGGAAACACCATATATTTT
cdr3_aa: CASRDRERSGNTIYF
clone_size: NA
j_call: TRBJ1-3
d_call: TRBD1
v_call: TRBV6-5

cdr3_nt: TGTGCCAGCAGGAGGACCGGGACAGGGATGCAGCCCCAGCATTTT
cdr3_aa: CASRRTGTGMQPQHF
clone_size: few
j_call: TRBJ1-5
d_call: TRBD1
v_call: TRBV28

cdr3_nt: TGTGCCACCAGCAGGGGGGGGGCAGGCGTCCACAATGAGCAGTTCTTC
cdr3_aa: CATSRGGAGVHNEQFF
clone_size: few
j_call: TRBJ2-1
d_call: NA
v_call: TRBV15

cdr3_nt: TGTGCCAGCACTCTGCAGACAGGGGGAACCTACGAGCAGTACTTC
cdr3_aa: CASTLQTGGTYEQYF
clone_size: NA
j_call: TRBJ2-7
d_call: TRBD1
v_call: TRBV7-8

cdr3_nt: TGTGCCACCAGTGACTCCTTAGCGGGGGGACTATACGAGCAGTACTTC
cdr3_aa: CATSDSLAGGLYEQYF
clone_size: NA
j_call: TRBJ2-7
d_call: TRBD2
v_call: TRBV24-1

cdr3_nt: TGTGCCAGCTCTCTTAGCGGGACTCGAAACGAGCAGTACTTC
cdr3_aa: CASSLSGTRNEQYF
clone_size: NA
j_call: TRBJ2-7
d_call: TRBD2
v_call: TRBV18

cdr3_nt: TGTGCCAGCTCACCGAGCTTAACAGGGATAAATGAAAAACTGTTTTTT
cdr3_aa: CASSPSLTGINEKLFF
clone_size: NA
j_call: TRBJ1-4
d_call: NA
v_call: TRBV18

cdr3_nt: TGTGCCAGCCGACAGGGAAGGTCAGATACGCAGTATTTT
cdr3_aa: CASRQGRSDTQYF
clone_size: NA
j_call: TRBJ2-3
d_call: TRBD1
v_call: TRBV19

cdr3_nt: TGTGCCACCAGTGAAGCCCCAGGGCTTAATGGCTACACCTTC
cdr3_aa: CATSEAPGLNGYTF
clone_size: once
j_call: TRBJ1-2
d_call: NA
v_call: TRBV24-1

cdr3_nt: TGTGCCAGCAGCTTAAATCCAGGCACTGAAGCTTTCTTT
cdr3_aa: CASSLNPGTEAFF
clone_size: NA
j_call: TRBJ1-1
d_call: NA
v_call: TRBV11-2

cdr3_nt: TGCGCCAGCAGCCTCCTGGGACAGGGGGCCTACGAGCAGTACTTC
cdr3_aa: CASSLLGQGAYEQYF
clone_size: NA
j_call: TRBJ2-7
d_call: TRBD1
v_call: TRBV5-1

cdr3_nt: TGTGCCAGCAGTAGGACAGATCCAACCACTGAAGCTTTCTTT
cdr3_aa: CASSRTDPTTEAFF
clone_size: NA
j_call: TRBJ1-1
d_call: NA
v_call: TRBV6-5

cdr3_nt: TGCGCCAGCAGCCAAGACAGGACAGTTTCTAATTCACCCCTCCACTTT
cdr3_aa: CASSQDRTVSNSPLHF
clone_size: NA
j_call: TRBJ1-6
d_call: NA
v_call: TRBV4-3

cdr3_nt: TGTGCCAGCAAACAGGGGCCTCAGAGCTACAATGAGCAGTTCTTC
cdr3_aa: CASKQGPQSYNEQFF
clone_size: NA
j_call: TRBJ2-1
d_call: TRBD1
v_call: TRBV3-1/TRBV3-2

cdr3_nt: TGTGCCAGCAGATCCCCGACTAGCGGGTTCAACGAGCAGTACTTC
cdr3_aa: CASRSPTSGFNEQYF
clone_size: NA
j_call: TRBJ2-7
d_call: TRBD2
v_call: TRBV28

cdr3_nt: TGTGCCAGCAGTGAAGAGTCAGGGTGGGACATTCAGTACTTC
cdr3_aa: CASSEESGWDIQYF
clone_size: NA
j_call: TRBJ2-4
d_call: NA
v_call: TRBV2

cdr3_nt: TGCGCCAGCACCATGACAGGGAGCTCCTACAATGAGCAGTTCTTC
cdr3_aa: CASTMTGSSYNEQFF
clone_size: NA
j_call: TRBJ2-1
d_call: TRBD1
v_call: TRBV5-1

cdr3_nt: TGTGCCAGCCGCGGGGGGGCCCTACAGGGGTACACTGAAGCTTTCTTT
cdr3_aa: CASRGGALQGYTEAFF
clone_size: NA
j_call: TRBJ1-1
d_call: TRBD1
v_call: TRBV27

cdr3_nt: TGTGCCAGCAGCTTTCCCCGGGTCCGAGACAGGGCTAACACCGGGGAGCTGTTTTTT
cdr3_aa: CASSFPRVRDRANTGELFF
clone_size: once
j_call: TRBJ2-2
d_call: TRBD1
v_call: TRBV7-8

cdr3_nt: TGTGCCAGTAGTGCCGAGGGGCCGGGGGATCGAGAGACCCAGTACTTC
cdr3_aa: CASSAEGPGDRETQYF
clone_size: NA
j_call: TRBJ2-5
d_call: NA
v_call: TRBV19

cdr3_nt: TGTGCCAGCAGTTCAGGGGGCACAGATACGCAGTATTTT
cdr3_aa: CASSSGGTDTQYF
clone_size: NA
j_call: TRBJ2-3
d_call: NA
v_call: TRBV6-4

cdr3_nt: TGTGCCAGCAGCTCGCCACTAGATCACTACAATGAGCAGTTCTTC
cdr3_aa: CASSSPLDHYNEQFF
clone_size: NA
j_call: TRBJ2-1
d_call: NA
v_call: TRBV7-3

cdr3_nt: TGTGCCAGCAGCGTAGCGGGGAACACCGGGGAGCTGTTTTTT
cdr3_aa: CASSVAGNTGELFF
clone_size: NA
j_call: TRBJ2-2
d_call: NA
v_call: TRBV9

cdr3_nt: TGTGCCAGCAATGCTTTCGGCCAGGGGAGATCCTATGGCTACACCTTC
cdr3_aa: CASNAFGQGRSYGYTF
clone_size: NA
j_call: TRBJ1-2
d_call: NA
v_call: TRBV28

cdr3_nt: TGTGCCAGCAGTGGCCTACGGGGAAACGAGCAGTACTTC
cdr3_aa: CASSGLRGNEQYF
clone_size: NA
j_call: TRBJ2-7
d_call: NA
v_call: TRBV2

cdr3_nt: TGTGCCAGCAGGCCGAGCGGCTACGAGCAGTACTTC
cdr3_aa: CASRPSGYEQYF
clone_size: NA
j_call: TRBJ2-7
d_call: NA
v_call: TRBV6-5

cdr3_nt: TGTGCCAGCAGTGAACGACAGGGACGGCGGGAGCAGTACTTC
cdr3_aa: CASSERQGRREQYF
clone_size: NA
j_call: TRBJ2-7
d_call: TRBD1
v_call: TRBV6-1

cdr3_nt: TGTGCCAGCAGTCTACCCGAGGGGGCATACACTGAAGCTTTCTTT
cdr3_aa: CASSLPEGAYTEAFF
clone_size: NA
j_call: TRBJ1-1
d_call: TRBD1
v_call: TRBV7-2

cdr3_nt: TGTGCCAGCAGTGAGGGCGGGAGCGCAGATACGCAGTATTTT
cdr3_aa: CASSEGGSADTQYF
clone_size: NA
j_call: TRBJ2-3
d_call: TRBD2
v_call: TRBV6-1

cdr3_nt: TGTGCCGTTGGGAAGGGGAATTCACCCCTCCACTTT
cdr3_aa: CAVGKGNSPLHF
clone_size: NA
j_call: TRBJ1-6
d_call: NA
v_call: TRBV10-3

cdr3_nt: TGTGCCAGCTCACCCGATAGGGGCGAGAACACTGAAGCTTTCTTT
cdr3_aa: CASSPDRGENTEAFF
clone_size: NA
j_call: TRBJ1-1
d_call: NA
v_call: TRBV18

cdr3_nt: TGTGCCAGCTCGGCAGGGGGCGGTGAAAAACTGTTTTTT
cdr3_aa: CASSAGGGEKLFF
clone_size: once
j_call: TRBJ1-4
d_call: TRBD1
v_call: TRBV18

cdr3_nt: TGTGCCAGCGGACCCGCATGGCAGGGCAGTGGCTACACCTTC
cdr3_aa: CASGPAWQGSGYTF
clone_size: NA
j_call: TRBJ1-2
d_call: NA
v_call: TRBV28

cdr3_nt: TGTGCCTGGAGTGTTGTCCAAAGCAATCAGCCCCAGCATTTT
cdr3_aa: CAWSVVQSNQPQHF
clone_size: NA
j_call: TRBJ1-5
d_call: NA
v_call: TRBV30